Presented here are 18 T cell receptor gamma chains from one specimen sequenced in a study of intestinal T cells in coeliac disease. Ten formalin-fixed paraffin-embedded scrolls, each 5 µm thick, supplied each case's genomic DNA. Using about 210 ng of biopsy DNA, TRG was amplified with LymphoTrack primers. TCRdb re-called the multiplex PCR reads using CATT. In the table there are under 500 gamma-chain clones, 45% to 65% of which are singletons. The sample taken for sequencing was a duodenal biopsy. These receptors were collected from a human donor who served as a control with a normal duodenal biopsy, not a healthy volunteer.

The rearrangement uses TRGV5 and TRGJ1 or TRGJ2. V was clipped by 3 bases and J by 9 bases; unmatched bases: 14. The V gene's germline CDR1 is VINAFY and CDR2 YDVSNSKD. This CDR3 comprises 14 residues. The CDR3 sequence: CATWDPPIISKKLF. CDR3 DNA sequence: TGTGCCACCTGGGACCCTCCCATTATTAGTAAGAAACTCTTT.

The chain employs TRGV4 and TRGJ1 or TRGJ2. With V trimmed by 4 bases and J by 8 bases, 8 bases remained unmatched. The CDR3 is 12 amino acids. Germline CDR1 reads EGSTGY; CDR2 reads YDSYTSSV. The CDR3, as DNA: TGTGCCACCTGGGACGGACTCAATAAGAAACTCTTT. Encoded protein: CATWDGLNKKLF.

This clone occurred a few times. The protein given by TCRdb reflects a much larger clone and differs at residue 3 from this DNA's translation, likely from a read error; the protein shown is the DNA's translation. The chain uses TRGV4 and TRGJ1 or TRGJ2. This CDR3 is 19 amino acids long. Germline CDR1 EGSTGY, CDR2 YDSYTSSV. The CDR3 DNA reads as TGTGCCGCCTGGGATGGGATACCTAGCCTAGGGCGGAATTATTATAAGAAACTCTTT. This gives the protein CAAWDGIPSLGRNYYKKLF.

This clone is classed as large. The CDR3 protein is CATWDGRGDYYKKLF. The CDR3 DNA reads as TGTGCCACCTGGGACGGGCGGGGGGATTATTATAAGAAACTCTTT. The rearrangement uses TRGV4 and TRGJ1 or TRGJ2. V was pared by 4 bases and J by 2 bases, with 11 bases of the junction left unmatched. This CDR3 comprises 15 residues. Germline loops: CDR1 EGSTGY, CDR2 YDSYTSSV.

The table lists this clone with a count of one. This sequence joins TRGV10 and TRGJP1. TRGV10 is labeled an ORF, and its function is uncertain. With 8 bases clipped from V and 1 base from J, the junction kept 8 bases outside the gene matches. The CDR3 covers 15 residues. The CDR3 sequence: CAAWDSITTGWFKIF. The CDR3 region has the DNA TGTGCTGCGTGGGATTCGATTACCACTGGTTGGTTCAAGATATTT.

This clone has a handful of counts. The protein TCRdb lists belongs to a much larger clone and differs from this DNA's translation at residue 3, which points to a read error; the protein shown is made from the DNA. The CDR3 DNA reads TGTGCTGTGTGGGATAACTATTATAAGAAACTCTTT. The encoded protein is CAVWDNYYKKLF. V gene TRGV10 combines with J gene TRGJ1 or TRGJ2. TRGV10 is designated an ORF whose function remains uncertain. The CDR3 runs to 12 residues.

A word on this clone: It differs at one base from a far larger clone, so likely a read error. Other nucleotide sequences from this sample produce the same CDR3. The chain is built from TRGV11 and TRGJ1 or TRGJ2. TRGV11 is assigned to the ORF class and has an uncertain function. This CDR3 contains 15 residues. For the CDR3, the DNA is TGTGCCTGCTGGATTAGGCACCTGAATTATTATAAGAAGCTCTTT. It encodes CACWIRHLNYYKKLF.

The gene calls are TRGV2 and TRGJ1 or TRGJ2. The germline V gene has CDR1 EGSNGY and CDR2 YDSYNSKV. The CDR3 loop spans 14 amino acids. The J segment lost 9 bases and the V segment lost 2 bases, leaving 13 bases of the junction unmatched. The CDR3 spells CATWDVFLRGKKLF. CDR3 in DNA: TGTGCCACCTGGGACGTTTTCTTAAGGGGTAAGAAACTCTTT.

The gene calls are TRGV3 and TRGJP1. The CDR3 is 16 amino acids. Trimming cost V 5 bases and J 2 bases; bases outside gene matches: 11. Germline CDR1 is VTNTFY and CDR2 is YDVSTARD (reference sequence). CDR3 in amino acids: CATWGQAGTTGWFKIF. The CDR3 coding sequence is TGTGCCACCTGGGGACAGGCCGGGACCACTGGTTGGTTCAAGATATTT.

Sample share makes this clone hyperexpanded (1% or more). The CDR3 DNA is TGTGCCACCTGGGACGGGTGGAATTATTATAAGAAACTCTTT. It codes for CATWDGWNYYKKLF. The V call is TRGV2, the J call TRGJ1 or TRGJ2. The CDR3 is made up of 14 amino acids. Germline loops: CDR1 EGSNGY, CDR2 YDSYNSKV. Trimming removed 0 bases from V and 0 bases from J; junction bases left unmatched: 2.

By share of the sample, this clone is hyperexpanded. V and J are TRGV4 and TRGJ1 or TRGJ2. CDR3 length: 17 residues. Germline loops: CDR1 EGSTGY, CDR2 YDSYTSSV. The V segment lost 5 bases and the J segment 11 bases; nucleotides outside the gene matches: 27. Here the CDR3 reads CATWVHPIGENGWQKLF. In DNA, the CDR3 is TGTGCCACCTGGGTGCACCCCATAGGAGAAAATGGGTGGCAGAAACTCTTT.

This clone was seen only a few times. The genes are TRGV10 and TRGJ1 or TRGJ2. TRGV10 is reported as an ORF; its role is uncertain. V lost 8 bases to trimming and J lost 4 bases; unmatched junction nucleotides: 9. The CDR3 covers 13 residues. The CDR3 DNA reads TGTGCTGCGTGGGATTGGGGATATTATAAGAAACTCTTT. This codes for CAAWDWGYYKKLF.

This clone was seen once. The chain couples TRGV8 to TRGJ1 or TRGJ2. CDR3 length: 15 residues. The junction had 22 bases not matched to a gene; V was cut back by 12 bases and J by 5 bases. Germline CDR1 VENAVY, CDR2 YDSYNSRV. For the CDR3, the DNA is TGTGCCCACCTGGGACCACCCCCCGCTGATTATAAGAAACTCTTT. Translated: CAHLGPPPADYKKLF.

The chain couples TRGV3 to TRGJ1 or TRGJ2. The V gene end was trimmed by 5 bases and the J gene end by 3 bases; junction bases not matched to a gene: 19. The CDR3 totals 17 residues. CDR1 and CDR2 (germline): VTNTFY, YDVSTARD (reference sequence). As DNA, the CDR3 is TGTGCCACCTGGGTACAGGCCGGGATTGGTTTTTATTATAAGAAACTCTTT. It translates to CATWVQAGIGFYYKKLF.

The chain recombines TRGV3 with TRGJ1 or TRGJ2. The CDR3 length is 12 residues. CDR1 is VTNTFY, CDR2 YDVSTARD, per germline (reference sequence). J was trimmed by 11 bases and V by 4 bases; bases with no gene match: 11. The CDR3 DNA follows: TGTGCCACCTGGGATCATGAGTTTGAGAAACTCTTT. It specifies CATWDHEFEKLF.

On this clone: Only one base separates this from a far larger clonotype, so it likely reflects a read error. Other DNA sequences of this sample code for an identical CDR3. CDR3 loop: CALWEADLPNYYKKLF. In DNA, the CDR3 is TGTGCCCTGTGGGAGGCGGACCTCCCGAATTATTATAAGAAACTCTTT. The rearrangement uses TRGV9 and TRGJ1 or TRGJ2. The CDR3 is 16 amino acids. Germline V gene lookup returns CDR1 GITISATS and CDR2 ISYDGTV (reference sequence).

The chain recombines TRGV10 with TRGJ1 or TRGJ2. TRGV10 carries the ORF label, with uncertain function. Trimming cost V 12 bases and J 3 bases; bases outside gene matches: 6. This CDR3 has 11 residues. The DNA for the CDR3 is TGTGCTGCCGTGGCTTATTATAAGAAACTCTTT. Its translation is CAAVAYYKKLF.

This clone is labeled hyperexpanded. The genes are TRGV8 and TRGJ1 or TRGJ2. Germline CDR1 and CDR2: VENAVY and YDSYNSRV. The trim removed 0 bases at V and 4 bases at J, leaving 6 bases unmatched. This CDR3 comprises 14 residues. The CDR3: CATWDRRGYYKKLF. CDR3 nucleotides: TGTGCCACCTGGGATAGGCGAGGGTATTATAAGAAACTCTTT.